This record looks at one T cell receptor beta chain sequence and its context. The sample comes from a study of CD8 T cells in Susac syndrome. Random-hexamer reverse transcription was applied to roughly 0.5 to 1 ug RNA. immunoSEQ multiplex PCR amplified TCR beta CDR3 across 54 Vbeta, 13 Jbeta. One entry per CDR3 protein results from TCRdb running MiXCR on the immunoSEQ multiplex PCR reads. The sample shows about 300,000 distinct CDR3 sequences, under 95% of them seen only once. In blood CD8+ and CD4+ T cells, TCR beta underwent sequencing. Germline V gene data show CDR1 as KGHSH and CDR2 as LQKENI. After removal of 3 bases from V and 1 base from J, the junction contained 8 bases not matched to a gene. The CDR3 totals 16 residues.

The chain links TRBV18 to TRBJ1-1, with 7 bases lining up with TRBD1. What was sequenced was CD4+ T cells from PBMCs. The receptor was derived from a human donor with multiple sclerosis. The CDR3 spells CASSPGQFGWNTEAFF. CDR3 in DNA: TGTGCCAGCTCACCGGGACAGTTCGGATGGAACACTGAAGCTTTCTTT. Filled out from reference TRBV18 and TRBJ1-1, the complete variable domain reads NAGVMQNPRHLVRRRGQEARLRCSPMKGHSHVYWYRQLPEEGLKFMVYLQKENIIDESGMPKERFSAEFPKEGPSILRIQQVVRGDSAAYFCASSPGQFGWNTEAFFGQGTRLTVV.